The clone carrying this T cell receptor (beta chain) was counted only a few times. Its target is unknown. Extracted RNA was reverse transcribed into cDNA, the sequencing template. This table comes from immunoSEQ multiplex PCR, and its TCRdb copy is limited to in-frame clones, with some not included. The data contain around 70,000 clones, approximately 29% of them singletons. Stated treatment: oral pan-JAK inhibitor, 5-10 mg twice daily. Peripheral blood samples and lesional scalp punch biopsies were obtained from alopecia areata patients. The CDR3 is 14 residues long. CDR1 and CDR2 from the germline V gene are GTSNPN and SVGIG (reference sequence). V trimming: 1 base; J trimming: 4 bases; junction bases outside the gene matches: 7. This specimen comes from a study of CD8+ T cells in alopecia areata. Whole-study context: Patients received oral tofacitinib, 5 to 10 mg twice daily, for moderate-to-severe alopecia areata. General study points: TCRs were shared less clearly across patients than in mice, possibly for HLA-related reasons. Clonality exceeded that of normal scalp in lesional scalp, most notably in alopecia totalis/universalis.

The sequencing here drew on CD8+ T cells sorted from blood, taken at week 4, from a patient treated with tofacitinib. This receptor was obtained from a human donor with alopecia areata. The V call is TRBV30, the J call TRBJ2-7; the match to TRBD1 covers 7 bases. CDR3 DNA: TGTGCCTGGAGTGAGACAGGGCACCAATACGAGCAGTACTTC. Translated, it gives CAWSETGHQYEQYF.